The present T cell receptor (beta chain) was sequenced within a study of T cell repertoires in cytomegalovirus infection. The CDR3 length is 16 residues. Germline values: CDR1 SGHDN, CDR2 FVKESK. V dropped 5 bases and J dropped 6; count of bases not matched to a gene: 12. TCRdb independently ran MiXCR on the reads; one entry per CDR3 protein. The sample contains under 250,000 distinct CDR3 sequences, around 6.4% of which appear only once. The V call is TRBV14, the J call TRBJ1-2; TRBD1 agrees at 10 bases. The sequencing sample was made of PBMCs. This TCR was recovered from a human donor in good health (CMV status not recorded). Some clones in this sample may be carry-over from other donors' samples. Here the CDR3 reads CASSKGIRDRGNGYTF. The CDR3 DNA follows: TGTGCCAGCAGCAAAGGGATTCGGGACAGGGGTAATGGCTACACCTTC.